A single sample is the source of the 25 T cell receptor beta chains below, sequenced in a study of sequential checkpoint blockade in melanoma. Indicated treatment: randomized to nivolumab then ipilimumab (arm A) or the reverse (arm B). This table comes from immunoSEQ multiplex PCR, and its TCRdb copy is limited to in-frame clones, with some not included. The table lists 25,000 to 35,000 clones, nearly 85% of them singletons, with around 17% in the top ten. This specimen was CD8+ T cells sorted from blood (inferred from file names), taken from a patient given nivolumab and ipilimumab in sequence. These receptors came from a human donor with melanoma.

This rearrangement joins TRBV4-2 to TRBJ1-2; D may be TRBD1 (6 bases). The CDR3 is 15 amino acids. Trimming removed 0 bases from V and 6 bases from J, with 14 bases in between. CDR1 LGHNA and CDR2 YNFKEQ come from the germline V gene. The CDR3 DNA follows: TGTGCCAGCAGCCAAGAAGGCTGGGAGGGGGATGGCTACACCTTC. Its protein product is CASSQEGWEGDGYTF.

V is TRBV11-2 and J is TRBJ2-7, with D possibly TRBD2 on 5 matching bases. V lost 5 bases, J lost 3 bases, and 14 bases lay in between. The length of the CDR3 is 14 residues. Per the germline V gene, CDR1 is SGHAT and CDR2 is FQNNGV. As DNA, the CDR3 is TGTGCCAGCAGCGAAAGGACTGAGGACTACGAGCAGTACTTC. This codes for CASSERTEDYEQYF.

This chain joins TRBV2 and TRBJ1-1; 8 nucleotides line up with TRBD1. J gave up 5 bases and V 5 bases, and 4 bases lay outside the gene matches. Germline V lookup: CDR1 SNHLY, CDR2 FYNNEI. The CDR3 is 13 residues long. In DNA, the CDR3 is TGTGCCAGCAGTAACAGGGGGGGGACTGAAGCTTTCTTT. This codes for CASSNRGGTEAFF.

The chain links TRBV9 to TRBJ1-3; D gene uncertain. V lost 1 base and J lost 0, with 8 bases in between. This CDR3 contains 15 residues. Germline V gene sequence: CDR1 SGDLS, CDR2 YYNGEE. The CDR3 sequence is CASSVTSSSGNTIYF. The CDR3 DNA sequence: TGTGCCAGCAGCGTAACGTCGAGCTCTGGAAACACCATATATTTT.

This chain uses TRBV9 with TRBJ2-3; 11 bases are a match to TRBD2. CDR1 SGDLS and CDR2 YYNGEE come from the germline V gene. CDR3 length: 18 residues. V shed 0 bases and J 2 bases; nucleotides not matched to a gene: 8. CDR3: CASSVAHRSGGDTDTQYF. The CDR3 coding sequence is TGTGCCAGCAGCGTAGCCCACCGTAGCGGGGGGGACACAGATACGCAGTATTTT.

This clone came up a few times. This chain connects TRBV6-4 to TRBJ2-7, with a tentative D call TRBD2 (5 bases). The germline V and J ends were trimmed by 6 bases and 4 bases, with 19 bases remaining between them. The CDR3 sequence is 15 residues long. The V gene's germline CDR1 is MRHNA and CDR2 SNTAGT. CDR3 region: CASSPRRGGQYEQYF. The CDR3 DNA is TGTGCCAGCAGCCCCCGCCGAGGCGGGCAGTACGAGCAGTACTTC.

The rearrangement uses TRBV7-9 and TRBJ2-4; a possible D gene is TRBD2 (6 bases). CDR1 is SEHNR, CDR2 FQNEAQ, per germline (reference sequence). The CDR3 is made up of 18 amino acids. Trimming took off 4 bases at V and 0 bases at J, with 19 bases between the two ends. The CDR3 region is CASSSGDFSSLAKNIQYF. The CDR3 coding sequence is TGTGCCAGCAGCTCGGGGGACTTTTCTAGCCTAGCCAAAAACATTCAGTACTTC.

This chain joins TRBV2 and TRBJ1-2; no clear D. Trimming shortened V by 10 bases and J by 6 bases, and 18 bases separated the two germline ends. Germline V gives CDR1 SNHLY, CDR2 FYNNEI. The CDR3 contains 13 residues. The CDR3 spells CATPPADGDGYTF. The CDR3 bases are TGTGCCACCCCCCCTGCGGACGGGGATGGCTACACCTTC.

V gene TRBV4-3 combines with J gene TRBJ2-2; 8 bases fit TRBD2. The V segment lost 7 bases and the J segment 3 bases; nucleotides outside the gene matches: 10. The CDR3 consists of 16 residues. The germline V gene encodes CDR1 LGHNA and CDR2 YSLEER. DNA of the CDR3: TGCGCCAGCATGTCAACGGGGGGGACCTACACCGGGGAGCTGTTTTTT. It encodes CASMSTGGTYTGELFF.

The chain carries TRBV6-1 and TRBJ2-5, with 10 positions matching TRBD2. Germline CDR1 reads MNHNS; CDR2 reads SASEGT. The V segment lost 6 bases and the J segment 5 bases; nucleotides outside the gene matches: 9. The CDR3 covers 15 residues. CDR3 region: CASRPAGGPGETQYF. The CDR3 bases are TGTGCCAGCAGGCCAGCGGGAGGGCCAGGGGAGACCCAGTACTTC.

This chain joins TRBV7-2 and TRBJ2-1, with D tentatively TRBD2 (6 bases). V was clipped by 3 bases and J by 8 bases, with 17 bases between them. Germline V lookup: CDR1 SGHTA, CDR2 FQGNSA. This CDR3 comprises 15 residues. CDR3 in DNA: TGTGCCAGCAGCTTGGGACTGGCAGGCGGGGATGAGCAGTTCTTC. Protein product: CASSLGLAGGDEQFF.

This sequence joins TRBV12-5 and TRBJ2-5; TRBD1 matches 9 bases. This CDR3 is 14 amino acids long. Germline CDR1 is LGHNT and CDR2 is FRNRAP. The J segment lost 5 bases and the V segment lost 7 bases, leaving 8 bases of the junction unmatched. The CDR3 spells CASAGTGYPETQYF. CDR3 DNA: TGTGCTAGTGCCGGGACAGGGTACCCCGAGACCCAGTACTTC.

Relative to its sample, this clone is medium-sized (0.01 to 0.1%). V gene TRBV5-1 combines with J gene TRBJ2-7; TRBD2 is a possible D gene (6 bases). The CDR3 spans 14 residues. CDR1 and CDR2 from the germline V gene are SGHRS and YFSETQ. V lost 5 bases, J lost 2 bases, and 14 bases lay in between. The CDR3 bases are TGCGCCAGCAGAAGCGGGTCCTATACCTACGAGCAGTACTTC. It is translated as CASRSGSYTYEQYF.

Concerning this clone itself: Germline and junction disagree at one end, which may indicate a read error. This rearrangement joins TRBV7-7 to TRBJ2-2; D remains ambiguous. Germline V gives CDR1 SSHAT, CDR2 FNYEAQ (reference sequence). The CDR3 is 16 amino acids. CDR3 DNA sequence: TGTGCTAGCAGCCCCACTCAAACCAAGAACACCGGGGAGCTGTTTTTT. It codes for CASSPTQTKNTGELFF.

This clone occurred once. The chain has TRBV19 and TRBJ2-3, with 8 bases aligning to TRBD2. Germline loops: CDR1 LNHDA, CDR2 SQIVND (reference sequence). This CDR3 is built from 15 residues. Unmatched junction bases numbered 5, after V lost 4 bases and J lost 2 bases. The CDR3 sequence is CASSRLAPYTDTQYF. In DNA form, the CDR3 reads TGTGCCAGTAGTAGACTAGCGCCTTACACAGATACGCAGTATTTT.

The chain uses TRBV9 and TRBJ2-5, with a possible D match to TRBD2 (7 bases). The V end lost 0 bases, the J end lost 5 bases, and 17 bases lay between the germline ends. The CDR3 spans 16 residues. From germline, CDR1 is SGDLS and CDR2 YYNGEE. DNA for the CDR3: TGTGCCAGCAGCGTAGCCCCTGGGGGAGGGGGGGAGACCCAGTACTTC. Amino acids: CASSVAPGGGGETQYF.

V is TRBV4-3 and J is TRBJ2-1, with 11 bases lining up with TRBD2. The V gene's germline CDR1 is LGHNA and CDR2 YSLEER. Trimming at V came to 0 bases and at J to 8 bases, leaving 9 bases not matched to a gene. There are 17 residues in the CDR3. The CDR3 loop reads CASSQDQYSGRGDEQFF. The CDR3 DNA follows: TGCGCCAGCAGCCAAGATCAGTATAGCGGGAGGGGGGATGAGCAGTTCTTC.

V usage is TRBV27 and J usage is TRBJ1-5, with D perhaps matching TRBD1 (5 bases). Trimming left V 3 bases short and J 2 bases short, with 11 bases between. Germline CDR1 and CDR2: MNHEY and SMNVEV (reference sequence). This CDR3 comprises 15 residues. The CDR3 nucleotides are TGTGCCAGCAGTTTCTCGGGGGGGGGCAATCAGCCCCAGCATTTT. This codes for CASSFSGGGNQPQHF.

The gene calls are TRBV25-1 and TRBJ2-5; D is undetermined. From germline, CDR1 is MGHDK and CDR2 SYGVNS. This CDR3 is built from 11 residues. Trimming shortened V by 4 bases and J by 4 bases, and 4 bases separated the two germline ends. In nucleotides, the CDR3 is TGTGCCAGCAGTGCCCTAGAGACCCAGTACTTC. This codes for CASSALETQYF. The full variable domain, with the rest looked up from reference TRBV25-1 and TRBJ2-5, is EADIYQTPRYLVIGTGKKITLECSQTMGHDKMYWYQQDPGMELHLIHYSYGVNSTEKGDLSSESTVSRIRTEHFPLTLESARPSHTSQYLCASSALETQYFGPGTRLLVL.

The rearrangement joins TRBV28 to TRBJ2-2, with TRBD1 matching 9 bases. J was trimmed by 6 bases and V by 5 bases; bases with no gene match: 7. CDR1 and CDR2 from the germline V gene are MDHEN and SYDVKM. The CDR3 is 15 amino acids. The DNA of the CDR3 is TGTGCCAGCAGTCCGGGACAGGGTATATCCGGGGAGCTGTTTTTT. It translates to CASSPGQGISGELFF. The whole variable domain, remainder taken from reference TRBV28 and TRBJ2-2, is DVKVTQSSRYLVKRTGEKVFLECVQDMDHENMFWYRQDPGLGLRLIYFSYDVKMKEKGDIPEGYSVSREKKERFSLILESASTNQTSMYLCASSPGQGISGELFFGEGSRLTVL.

This clone is a singleton in its sample. The J gene is TRBJ2-1, the V gene TRBV7-3; the D gene is possibly TRBD2 (6 bases). The V end lost 5 bases, the J end lost 4 bases, and 12 bases lay between the germline ends. The CDR3 extends over 14 amino acids. Germline loops: CDR1 SGHTA, CDR2 FQGTGA. In DNA form, the CDR3 reads TGTGCCAGCAGCCGGGCTGGACTATACAATGAGCAGTTCTTC. Amino acids: CASSRAGLYNEQFF.

This chain uses TRBV11-2 with TRBJ2-7; possible D gene TRBD2, 7 bases. Trimming removed 6 bases from V and 2 bases from J, with 26 bases in between. From germline, CDR1 is SGHAT and CDR2 FQNNGV. The CDR3 runs 18 residues. The CDR3 sequence: CASRGRAGDGTLPYEQYF. CDR3 DNA sequence: TGTGCCAGCAGGGGGAGGGCAGGGGACGGCACCCTCCCCTACGAGCAGTACTTC.

Only a few counts were recorded for this clone. The V and J genes are TRBV27 and TRBJ2-2, with D uncertain. The CDR3 totals 13 residues. Germline V lookup: CDR1 MNHEY, CDR2 SMNVEV (reference sequence). The V gene lost 5 bases and the J gene lost 7 bases, with 11 bases spanning the gap. In DNA, the CDR3 is TGTGCCAGCAGTCCCTACAGTGGCGGGGAGCTGTTTTTT. It is translated as CASSPYSGGELFF.

The chain joins TRBV7-9 to TRBJ1-2; D might be TRBD1 (6 bases). This CDR3 comprises 15 residues. Trimming took off 5 bases at V and 4 bases at J, with 17 bases between the two ends. Germline V gives CDR1 SEHNR, CDR2 FQNEAQ (reference sequence). The chain's CDR3 is CASSIRGGGIYGYTF. The CDR3 nucleotides read TGTGCCAGCAGCATCCGAGGGGGAGGGATCTATGGCTACACCTTC. Full variable domain (outside the CDR3, taken from reference TRBV7-9 and TRBJ1-2): DTGVSQNPRHKITKRGQNVTFRCDPISEHNRLYWYRQTLGQGPEFLTYFQNEAQLEKSRLLSDRFSAERPKGSFSTLEIQRTEQGDSAMYLCASSIRGGGIYGYTFGSGTRLTVV.

The V and J genes are TRBV11-2 and TRBJ1-2; D is unclear. V was trimmed by 0 bases and J by 10 bases, leaving 12 bases between them. This CDR3 region has 13 residues. The germline CDR1 and CDR2 sequences are SGHAT and FQNNGV. CDR3 coding DNA: TGTGCCAGCAGCTTAGACACCCGGGAGGACTACACCTTC. This encodes CASSLDTREDYTF. Filled out from reference TRBV11-2 and TRBJ1-2, the complete variable domain reads EAGVAQSPRYKIIEKRQSVAFWCNPISGHATLYWYQQILGQGPKLLIQFQNNGVVDDSQLPKDRFSAERLKGVDSTLKIQPAKLEDSAVYLCASSLDTREDYTFGSGTRLTVV.